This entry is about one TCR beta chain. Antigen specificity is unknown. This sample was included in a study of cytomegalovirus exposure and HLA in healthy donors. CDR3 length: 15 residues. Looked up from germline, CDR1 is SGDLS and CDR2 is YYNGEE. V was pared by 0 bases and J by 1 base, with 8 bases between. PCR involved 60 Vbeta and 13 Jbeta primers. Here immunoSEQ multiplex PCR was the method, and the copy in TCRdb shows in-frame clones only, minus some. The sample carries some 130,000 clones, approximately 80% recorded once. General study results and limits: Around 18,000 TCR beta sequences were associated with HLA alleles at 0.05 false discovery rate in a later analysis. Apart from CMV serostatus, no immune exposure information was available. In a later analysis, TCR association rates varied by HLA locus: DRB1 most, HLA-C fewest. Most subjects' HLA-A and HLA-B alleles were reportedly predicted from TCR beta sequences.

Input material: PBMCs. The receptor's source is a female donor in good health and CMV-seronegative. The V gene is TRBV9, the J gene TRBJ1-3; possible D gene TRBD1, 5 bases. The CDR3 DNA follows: TGTGCCAGCAGCGTAGCAGGGATATCTGGAAACACCATATATTTT. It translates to CASSVAGISGNTIYF. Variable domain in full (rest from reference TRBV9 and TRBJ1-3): DSGVTQTPKHLITATGQRVTLRCSPRSGDLSVYWYQQSLDQGLQFLIQYYNGEERAKGNILERFSAQQFPDLHSELNLSSLELGDSALYFCASSVAGISGNTIYFGEGSWLTVV.